A single sample gave rise to the 28 T cell receptor beta chains below, sequenced in a study of OX40 agonist ivuxolimab in advanced cancers. The assay was immunoSEQ multiplex PCR, and TCRdb's table has in-frame clones only and misses some. The sample includes roughly 38,000 clones, approximately 79% of them seen just once. The starting material was CD4+ or CD8+ T cells sorted from blood, obtained in a trial of the OX40 agonist ivuxolimab. These receptors were taken from an adult with an advanced solid tumor such as melanoma, head and neck, liver or kidney cancer.

The gene calls are TRBV14 and TRBJ2-1; 9 bases align to TRBD1. The CDR3 totals 15 residues. V was pared by 4 bases and J by 8 bases, with 9 bases of the junction left unmatched. The V gene's germline CDR1 is SGHDN and CDR2 FVKESK. Here the CDR3 DNA reads TGTGCCAGCAGCCTCTTGACAGGGGGAGTCGATGAGCAGTTCTTC. It is translated as CASSLLTGGVDEQFF.

The chain uses TRBV19 and TRBJ2-7, with D perhaps TRBD1 (6 bases). The CDR3 contains 15 residues. CDR1 and CDR2 (germline): LNHDA, SQIVND (reference sequence). V was cut by 3 bases and J by 3 bases, with 15 bases left in between. This CDR3 reads CASSIYAGEVYEQYF. The CDR3 DNA sequence: TGTGCCAGTAGTATTTACGCAGGGGAAGTCTACGAGCAGTACTTC.

This clone has only a few counts. This rearrangement joins TRBV5-1 to TRBJ2-2, with D uncertain. Germline V gives CDR1 SGHRS, CDR2 YFSETQ. V was pared by 6 bases and J by 3 bases, with 12 bases between. The CDR3 extends over 14 amino acids. In DNA form, the CDR3 reads TGCGCCAGCATCGGCCAGATAGACACCGGGGAGCTGTTTTTT. Its protein product is CASIGQIDTGELFF. Based on the CDR3 plus reference TRBV5-1 and TRBJ2-2, the full variable domain is KAGVTQTPRYLIKTRGQQVTLSCSPISGHRSVSWYQQTPGQGLQFLFEYFSETQRNKGNFPGRFSGRQFSNSRSEMNVSTLELGDSALYLCASIGQIDTGELFFGEGSRLTVL.

The chain is built from TRBV5-1 and TRBJ2-3; 11 bases map to TRBD2. Germline CDR1 reads SGHRS; CDR2 reads YFSETQ. This CDR3 comprises 15 residues. Losses at the gene ends were 4 bases for V and 7 bases for J; bases not matched to a gene: 8. Here the CDR3 reads CASSITSGGSYTQYF. The DNA of the CDR3 is TGCGCCAGCAGCATCACTAGCGGGGGTTCCTATACGCAGTATTTT.

This chain links TRBV11-2 with TRBJ1-3; 7 nucleotides match TRBD1. The CDR3 runs to 15 residues. The ends lost 5 bases at V and 0 bases at J; junction bases unmatched: 4. Looked up from germline, CDR1 is SGHAT and CDR2 is FQNNGV. The CDR3, as DNA: TGTGCCAGCAGCGCACGACAGGGCTCTGGAAACACCATATATTTT. Translation gives CASSARQGSGNTIYF.

The V and J genes are TRBV2 and TRBJ2-1; D call uncertain. Germline V gene lookup returns CDR1 SNHLY and CDR2 FYNNEI. CDR3 size: 11 residues. V dropped 7 bases and J dropped 9 bases, with 10 bases sitting between them. Here the CDR3 reads CASNVGFEQFF. The CDR3 DNA reads TGTGCCAGCAACGTCGGATTTGAGCAGTTCTTC.

The chain is built from TRBV11-3 and TRBJ2-1, with D possibly TRBD2 on 6 matching bases. CDR3 length equals 12 residues. Deletions cut 6 bases from V and 5 bases from J, with 8 bases between. Looked up from germline, CDR1 is SGHNT and CDR2 is YENEEA. CDR3 amino acids: CASRGRNNEQFF. CDR3 nucleotide sequence: TGTGCCAGCAGGGGGAGGAACAATGAGCAGTTCTTC.

DNA of the CDR3: TGTGCCAGCAGCTTACCGACAAACTATGGCTACACCTTC. It codes for CASSLPTNYGYTF. The rearrangement uses TRBV7-9 and TRBJ1-2; no clear D. The CDR3 loop spans 13 amino acids. Trimming pared 2 bases from V and 2 bases from J, leaving 6 bases between. Per the germline V gene, CDR1 is SEHNR and CDR2 is FQNEAQ (reference sequence). The full variable domain, in which reference TRBV7-9 and TRBJ1-2 provide the parts outside the CDR3, is DTGVSQNPRHKITKRGQNVTFRCDPISEHNRLYWYRQTLGQGPEFLTYFQNEAQLEKSRLLSDRFSAERPKGSFSTLEIQRTEQGDSAMYLCASSLPTNYGYTFGSGTRLTVV.

This clone showed up just a few times. The V and J genes are TRBV5-4 and TRBJ2-1, with D possibly matching TRBD1 (5 bases). This CDR3 contains 14 residues. Trimming took 4 bases from V and 3 from J, leaving 11 bases between them. Germline V gives CDR1 SGHNT, CDR2 YYREEE (reference sequence). CDR3 bases: TGTGCCAGCAGCCTAGGGGTTTTCTACAATGAGCAGTTCTTC. It codes for CASSLGVFYNEQFF. The full variable domain, in which reference TRBV5-4 and TRBJ2-1 provide the parts outside the CDR3, is ETGVTQSPTHLIKTRGQQVTLRCSSQSGHNTVSWYQQALGQGPQFIFQYYREEENGRGNFPPRFSGLQFPNYSSELNVNALELDDSALYLCASSLGVFYNEQFFGPGTRLTVL.

The chain recombines TRBV6-5 with TRBJ1-6; 7 bases agree with TRBD1. The CDR3 is made up of 16 amino acids. CDR1 MNHEY and CDR2 SVGAGI come from the germline V gene. J was trimmed by 9 bases and V by 4 bases; bases with no gene match: 12. Here the CDR3 DNA reads TGTGCCAGCAGTTCTCCTCCCAGGGGGGCGAGTTCACCCCTCCACTTT. Protein product: CASSSPPRGASSPLHF.

CDR3 in amino acids: CASSGTGGNTEAFF. CDR3 sequence (DNA): TGTGCCAGCAGCGGGACAGGGGGCAACACTGAAGCTTTCTTT. V usage is TRBV7-9 and J usage is TRBJ1-1, with TRBD1 matching over 12 bases. The CDR3 covers 14 residues. Trimming took 5 bases from V and 2 from J; bases not matched to a gene: 0. Germline V lookup: CDR1 SEHNR, CDR2 FQNEAQ (reference sequence). The full variable domain, in which reference TRBV7-9 and TRBJ1-1 provide the parts outside the CDR3, is DTGVSQNPRHKITKRGQNVTFRCDPISEHNRLYWYRQTLGQGPEFLTYFQNEAQLEKSRLLSDRFSAERPKGSFSTLEIQRTEQGDSAMYLCASSGTGGNTEAFFGQGTRLTVV.

In its sample, this clone was seen a few times. This sequence joins TRBV5-1 and TRBJ2-7; TRBD1 agrees at 8 bases. Germline trimming cut 0 bases from V and 2 bases from J; bases unmatched to any gene: 10. This CDR3 contains 17 residues. Germline V lookup: CDR1 SGHRS, CDR2 YFSETQ. CDR3 in DNA: TGCGCCAGCAGCTTGGCCAGGTCAGGGGGCGACCCCTACGAGCAGTACTTC. Translation: CASSLARSGGDPYEQYF.

Judged by abundance, this clone is medium-sized. The chain joins TRBV10-3 to TRBJ1-6; 9 bases align to TRBD1. This CDR3 contains 14 residues. Losses at the gene ends were 10 bases for V and 2 bases for J; bases not matched to a gene: 3. From germline, CDR1 is ENHRY and CDR2 SYGVKD. CDR3 amino acids: CATWTGAYNSPLHF. CDR3 nucleotide sequence: TGTGCCACCTGGACAGGGGCCTATAATTCACCCCTCCACTTT.

This clone has a single count. J is TRBJ2-7 and V is TRBV15, with 9 positions matching TRBD1. Germline CDR1 is LNHNV and CDR2 is YYDKDF (reference sequence). V gave up 2 bases and J gave up 2 bases; unmatched junction bases: 4. The CDR3 is 15 residues long. CDR3 DNA: TGTGCCACCAGCAGAATGACAGGGGGGGCCTACGAGCAGTACTTC. Protein sequence: CATSRMTGGAYEQYF. Based on the CDR3 plus reference TRBV15 and TRBJ2-7, the full variable domain is DAMVIQNPRYQVTQFGKPVTLSCSQTLNHNVMYWYQQKSSQAPKLLFHYYDKDFNNEADTPDNFQSRRPNTSFCFLDIRSPGLGDTAMYLCATSRMTGGAYEQYFGPGTRLTVT.

This clone was observed a single time. The V call is TRBV7-2, the J call TRBJ2-3; TRBD2 aligns across 7 bases. V was pared by 3 bases and J by 4 bases, with 13 bases of the junction left unmatched. The germline CDR1 and CDR2 sequences are SGHTA and FQGNSA. This CDR3 has 17 residues. The CDR3 reads CASSLIGIGGGADTQYF. The CDR3 nucleotides read TGTGCCAGCAGCTTGATTGGAATAGGCGGGGGAGCAGATACGCAGTATTTT.

This clone was seen just once. This chain links TRBV5-8 with TRBJ1-3; TRBD1 is a possible D gene (5 bases). The ends were cut back, 3 bases at V and 0 bases at J, with 10 bases in the middle. The CDR3 consists of 15 residues. The germline V gene encodes CDR1 SGHTS and CDR2 YDEGEE. The CDR3 region has the DNA TGTGCCAGCAGCTGGAGGGGTCGCTCTGGAAACACCATATATTTT. Amino acids: CASSWRGRSGNTIYF.

The V gene is TRBV2, the J gene TRBJ1-4, with 7 bases lining up with TRBD1. The germline gives CDR1 SNHLY, CDR2 FYNNEI. This CDR3 is built from 13 residues. The ends lost 5 bases at V and 8 bases at J; junction bases unmatched: 5. The CDR3 region is CASSPTGEEKLFF. CDR3 nucleotides: TGTGCCAGCAGTCCTACAGGGGAGGAAAAACTGTTTTTT.

The J gene is TRBJ2-7, the V gene TRBV5-6; D unclear. The germline V and J ends were trimmed by 1 base and 5 bases, with 13 bases remaining between them. Germline V lookup: CDR1 SGHDT, CDR2 YYEEEE. The CDR3 extends over 14 amino acids. The CDR3 coding sequence is TGTGCCAGCAGCTTGCGGCCAAAAGAGGACGAGCAGTACTTC. Protein product: CASSLRPKEDEQYF. Full variable domain (rest looked up from reference TRBV5-6 and TRBJ2-7): DAGVTQSPTHLIKTRGQQVTLRCSPKSGHDTVSWYQQALGQGPQFIFQYYEEEERQRGNFPDRFSGHQFPNYSSELNVNALLLGDSALYLCASSLRPKEDEQYFGPGTRLTVT.

The chain employs TRBV15 and TRBJ2-7; tentative D call: TRBD2 (8 bases). The CDR3 covers 16 residues. Trimming took off 5 bases at V and 3 bases at J, with 20 bases between the two ends. From germline, CDR1 is LNHNV and CDR2 YYDKDF (reference sequence). The CDR3: CATSHRGRGGLYEQYF. The CDR3 region has the DNA TGTGCCACCAGCCACAGGGGCCGGGGGGGCCTCTACGAGCAGTACTTC.

This clone was seen just once. V gene TRBV6-1 combines with J gene TRBJ1-1; the D is unclear. Germline CDR1 is MNHNS and CDR2 is SASEGT. This CDR3 contains 13 residues. V lost 9 bases to trimming and J lost 0 bases, with 11 bases between them. For the CDR3, the DNA is TGTGCCAGTGTCCCGCGTATGAACACTGAAGCTTTCTTT. Translated: CASVPRMNTEAFF.

The chain carries TRBV30 and TRBJ2-5; D gene uncertain. There are 14 residues in the CDR3. The V gene lost 0 bases and the J gene lost 1 base, with 9 bases spanning the gap. Germline V lookup: CDR1 GTSNPN, CDR2 SVGIG (reference sequence). The CDR3 bases are TGTGCCTGGAGTGTACGGGTAGTCCAAGAGACCCAGTACTTC. Its protein product is CAWSVRVVQETQYF.

This clone was observed once. V usage is TRBV5-1 and J usage is TRBJ2-7; 8 bases are shared with TRBD2. The CDR3 spans 15 residues. The V gene's germline CDR1 is SGHRS and CDR2 YFSETQ. V gave up 0 bases and J gave up 3 bases; unmatched junction bases: 5. The CDR3 sequence is CASSLEVAGIYEQYF. The CDR3 bases are TGCGCCAGCAGCTTGGAGGTAGCGGGGATCTACGAGCAGTACTTC.

V is TRBV5-1 and J is TRBJ2-2; perhaps TRBD2 as D (5 bases). Trimming left V 0 bases short and J 4 bases short, with 7 bases between. CDR1 SGHRS and CDR2 YFSETQ come from the germline V gene. This CDR3 is built from 14 residues. The CDR3 bases are TGCGCCAGCAGCTTGGCCGCGGGCACCGGGGAGCTGTTTTTT. Its protein product is CASSLAAGTGELFF.

The J gene is TRBJ2-7, the V gene TRBV19; D may be TRBD2 (6 bases). Germline assignment: CDR1 LNHDA and CDR2 SQIVND (reference sequence). The CDR3 sequence is 15 residues long. Trimming shortened V by 4 bases and J by 3 bases, and 16 bases separated the two germline ends. The CDR3 DNA reads as TGTGCCAGTAGTACAGGCGGGGCGGGTGACTACGAGCAGTACTTC. It encodes CASSTGGAGDYEQYF.

CDR3 loop: CASSRPGQDTEAFF. The DNA of the CDR3 is TGTGCCAGCAGTCGGCCGGGACAGGACACTGAAGCTTTCTTT. The genes are TRBV6-1 and TRBJ1-1; 8 nucleotides line up with TRBD1. The germline gives CDR1 MNHNS, CDR2 SASEGT. The CDR3 is made up of 14 amino acids. Trimming removed 5 bases from V and 3 bases from J; junction bases left unmatched: 5.

The V call is TRBV5-5, the J call TRBJ2-3, with D perhaps TRBD2 (6 bases). The CDR3 totals 16 residues. The ends were cut back, 7 bases at V and 4 bases at J, with 22 bases in the middle. CDR1 and CDR2 (germline): SGHKS, YYEKEE (reference sequence). For the CDR3, the DNA is TGTGCCAGCCAACTTCAGACGGGGGATGGCGCAGATACGCAGTATTTT. This codes for CASQLQTGDGADTQYF.

The chain carries TRBV30 and TRBJ1-6; D is perhaps TRBD1 (5 bases). Germline loops: CDR1 GTSNPN, CDR2 SVGIG (reference sequence). V was trimmed by 4 bases and J by 9 bases, leaving 13 bases between them. CDR3 size: 13 residues. CDR3 nucleotide sequence: TGTGCCTGGACCAAACCCGGGGGTTCACCCCTCCACTTT. It is translated as CAWTKPGGSPLHF.

In regard to this clone: The same CDR3 also results from other DNA sequences found in this sample. The J gene is TRBJ2-5, the V gene TRBV7-2; D remains unclear. V lost 0 bases and J 2 bases, leaving 4 bases between the germline ends. CDR3 size: 13 residues. CDR1 and CDR2 from the germline V gene are SGHTA and FQGNSA. This CDR3 reads CASSLAVQETQYF. The CDR3 nucleotides read TGTGCCAGCAGCTTAGCAGTGCAAGAGACCCAGTACTTC.